This T cell receptor (beta chain) appears in the sequencing data of a study of cytomegalovirus exposure and HLA in healthy donors. General observations from the study: Earlier results showed most TCR beta V segments being productive about 87% or about 30% of the time. Presence/absence analyses supposed approximately even sequencing depth among donors.

Concerning this clone: Its specificity is not known.

The CDR3 has 14 amino acids. Germline V gene lookup returns CDR1 ENHRY and CDR2 SYGVKD. J lost 1 base, V lost 6 bases, and 2 bases had no gene match. This PCR relied on a set of 60 Vbeta primers and 13 Jbeta primers. Sequencing was performed with immunoSEQ multiplex PCR; in TCRdb, only in-frame clones are kept and a portion is missing. Seen here are some 93,000 clones, approximately 81% observed once, and the top ten hold about 3%. The origin of this receptor is a woman between 35 and 50 years old in good health and CMV-seronegative. Sequencing used PBMCs. The chain combines TRBV10-3 with TRBJ2-2, with 7 bases lining up with TRBD1. The CDR3 DNA is TGTGCCATCAGAGGACAGGAGAACACCGGGGAGCTGTTTTTT. It translates to CAIRGQENTGELFF.